This note documents a single TCR beta chain sequence. The target antigen is unknown. The data were obtained in a study of T cell repertoires in cytomegalovirus infection. About the research overall: It was the public TCR beta signatures that indicated both CMV infection and matching HLA type. Study-level points and caveats: CMV-specific TCR beta clonotypes restricted by HLA-C dominated the ex vivo response. Based on cumulative public TCR beta family frequency, carriers of CMV plus the relevant HLA were identified.

This CDR3 contains 15 residues. Germline CDR1 is SQVTM and CDR2 is ANQGSEA. V lost 4 bases and J 0 bases, leaving 16 bases between the germline ends. TCRdb re-called the reads with MiXCR, one entry per CDR3 protein. Among under 850,000 distinct CDR3 sequences listed, roughly a third were seen once. The sequenced sample was PBMCs. This rearrangement joins TRBV29-1 to TRBJ2-7, with D tentatively TRBD2 (6 bases). This receptor was taken from a human donor in good health (CMV status not recorded). Some clones in this sample may be carry-over from other donors' samples. In DNA, the CDR3 is TGCAGCGTTGGCGTGTGGCAGGGACTCTCCTACGAGCAGTACTTC. Its protein product is CSVGVWQGLSYEQYF.